A single sample is the source of the 9 T cell receptor beta chains below, sequenced in a study of spatial heterogeneity in lung cancer. Time point: sample taken at primary tumor resection. Unsorted tumor, nontumor lung tissue or cryopreserved PBMC supplied the whole RNA. TCRdb ran MiXCR on the 5' RACE reads and lists one entry per CDR3 protein. Among about 13,000 distinct CDR3 sequences listed, 5.2% were seen once. Sequences were derived from lung tumor tissue, sampled at surgery. The receptors here all came from a human donor with early-stage non-small cell lung cancer.

This clonotype was observed at least ten times. For a library built for alpha chains, this beta chain is a stray read; little rests on its size. V is TRBV20-1 and J is TRBJ1-5; D remains unclear. The V gene's germline CDR1 is DFQATT and CDR2 SNEGSKA (reference sequence). The CDR3 runs to 16 residues. V lost 0 bases and J lost 2, with 14 bases in between. This CDR3 reads CSARDEGVVGNQPQHF. CDR3 nucleotides: TGCAGTGCTAGAGATGAGGGAGTGGTGGGCAATCAGCCCCAGCATTTT.

This clonotype was recorded at least ten times. The library was prepared for alpha chains; this beta chain is a stray read, so its frequency means little. V and J are TRBV5-1 and TRBJ2-5; D remains ambiguous. The CDR3 totals 11 residues. In germline, CDR1 is SGHRS, CDR2 YFSETQ. V was cut by 5 bases and J by 3 bases, with 5 bases left in between. The CDR3 loop is CASRTKETQYF. CDR3 nucleotide sequence: TGCGCCAGCAGGACAAAAGAGACCCAGTACTTC.

This clonotype was seen many times. Because the library targeted alpha chains, this beta chain is an off-target read whose size means little. The CDR3 protein is CASSYRPQGAGEKLFF. CDR3 DNA: TGTGCCAGCAGTTACCGCCCTCAGGGGGCCGGCGAAAAACTGTTTTTT. The chain recombines TRBV6-5 with TRBJ1-4; 8 bases fit TRBD1. V lost 2 bases to trimming and J lost 8 bases; unmatched junction nucleotides: 10. Germline CDR1 MNHEY, CDR2 SVGAGI. The length of the CDR3 is 16 residues.

This clonotype was picked up many times. Within a library made for alpha chains, this beta chain is off target, and its count is uninformative. The gene calls are TRBV12-3 or TRBV12-4 and TRBJ1-1; TRBD1 might be the D (6 bases). The ends were cut back, 6 bases at V and 5 bases at J, with 13 bases in the middle. There are 13 residues in the CDR3. As DNA, the CDR3 is TGTGCCAGCAGAGTACAGGGCGGGACTGAAGCTTTCTTT. It is translated as CASRVQGGTEAFF.

This clonotype was picked up a small number of times. For a library built for alpha chains, this beta chain is a stray read; little rests on its size. Written as DNA, the CDR3 is TGTGCCAGCAGTGCGACCTTAGATGGGGGCGGGGCGCGGAGCAATCAGCCCCAGCATTTT. Its protein product is CASSATLDGGGARSNQPQHF. The rearrangement uses TRBV6-1 and TRBJ1-5, with D perhaps TRBD1 (6 bases). CDR1 and CDR2 (germline): MNHNS, SASEGT. This CDR3 comprises 20 residues. The V end was cut by 4 bases, the J end by 1 base, with 26 bases between.

The table lists this clonotype with many counts. This beta chain appears as a stray read in a library generated for alpha chains; its size is not informative. The CDR3 region is CASSLVPADEQFF. The CDR3 DNA is TGTGCCAGCAGCTTGGTTCCGGCCGATGAGCAGTTCTTC. This rearrangement joins TRBV5-5 to TRBJ2-1; no firm D call. This CDR3 has 13 amino acids. Trimming took off 0 bases at V and 8 bases at J, with 9 bases between the two ends. Germline CDR1 reads SGHKS; CDR2 reads YYEKEE (reference sequence).

This clonotype was picked up many times. This beta chain is off target for a library built for alpha chains, so its abundance means little. The CDR3 reads CASSLGLDTQYF. The CDR3 nucleotides read TGTGCCAGCAGCTTAGGACTCGATACGCAGTATTTT. This rearrangement joins TRBV7-8 to TRBJ2-3; no firm D call. Trimming removed 1 base at V and 6 bases at J, with 5 bases between. CDR3 length: 12 amino acids. Germline V gene data show CDR1 as SGHVS and CDR2 as FQNEAQ.

This clonotype was picked up many times. The library was designed around alpha chains, so this beta chain is a stray read whose abundance carries little weight. The genes are TRBV28 and TRBJ2-5, with D possibly matching TRBD2 (7 bases). CDR3 length: 16 amino acids. Between the trimmed V and J ends, which lost 4 bases and 2 bases, there was a span of 17 bases. CDR1 and CDR2 from the germline V gene are MDHEN and SYDVKM. The CDR3 DNA is TGTGCCAGCAGTTCGCCCGGGGGGCGGGATCAAGAGACCCAGTACTTC. It encodes CASSSPGGRDQETQYF.

Ten or more counts support this clonotype. This beta chain is a stray read from a library made for alpha chains; its abundance is not meaningful. The rearrangement joins TRBV12-3 or TRBV12-4 to TRBJ2-2; TRBD2 agrees at 10 bases. V lost 7 bases, J lost 6 bases, and 14 bases stayed unmatched. The CDR3 runs to 17 residues. The CDR3 sequence is CASIRSGRARGAGELFF. CDR3 nucleotides: TGTGCCAGCATCCGGAGCGGGAGGGCCCGAGGCGCCGGGGAGCTGTTTTTT.